This is a list of T cell receptor beta chains from one sample in a study of control samples from healthy donors and cancer patients. Data came from immunoSEQ multiplex PCR; TCRdb stores just in-frame clones and leaves some out. Seen here are 100,000 to 150,000 clones, 85% to 90% observed once, and the top ten hold 9% to 13%. Sequencing used blood. These receptors originate from a man aged 25-45 years in good health. Both conserved end residues are part of each CDR3. Fields, in order: clone size, V gene, D gene, J gene, CDR3 DNA, CDR3 protein. The D gene is left open where the match is weak. Clone size, where shown, is once, few, many, or a class for clones that have expanded.

abundance: NA; v_gene: TRBV28; d_gene: NA; j_gene: TRBJ1-1; CDR3nt: TGTGAGGCAGGGAGAGGGAACACTGAAGCTTTCTTT; CDR3aa: CEAGRGNTEAFF
abundance: NA; v_gene: TRBV11-3; d_gene: NA; j_gene: TRBJ2-3; CDR3nt: TGTGCCAGCAGCTTAGTCTCTAGCGCAGATACGCAGTATTTT; CDR3aa: CASSLVSSADTQYF
abundance: NA; v_gene: TRBV11-2; d_gene: NA; j_gene: TRBJ1-1; CDR3nt: TGTGCCAGCAGCTCTGCTTGGCCGAACACTGAAGCTTTCTTT; CDR3aa: CASSSAWPNTEAFF
abundance: NA; v_gene: TRBV30; d_gene: NA; j_gene: TRBJ1-1; CDR3nt: TGTGCCTGGAGTCCCGGCGGCATGAACACTGAAGCTTTCTTT; CDR3aa: CAWSPGGMNTEAFF
abundance: NA; v_gene: TRBV5-5; d_gene: NA; j_gene: TRBJ1-5; CDR3nt: TGTGCCAGCAGCTTCCAGACAGTCCCCCAGCCCCAGCATTTT; CDR3aa: CASSFQTVPQPQHF
abundance: few; v_gene: TRBV7-3; d_gene: NA; j_gene: TRBJ2-6; CDR3nt: TGTGCCAGCAGTCTGGACGGCTCTGGGGCCAACGTCCTGACTTTC; CDR3aa: CASSLDGSGANVLTF
abundance: NA; v_gene: TRBV2; d_gene: NA; j_gene: TRBJ1-6; CDR3nt: TGTGCCAGCAGCCTGAGGGGATCTGGATATAATTCACCCCTCCACTTT; CDR3aa: CASSLRGSGYNSPLHF
abundance: NA; v_gene: TRBV5-6; d_gene: TRBD1; j_gene: TRBJ1-5; CDR3nt: TGTGCCAGCAGCTCTCGGTCTCAGGGGGCGAGTGGGCAGCCCCAGCATTTT; CDR3aa: CASSSRSQGASGQPQHF
abundance: NA; v_gene: TRBV5-1; d_gene: NA; j_gene: TRBJ1-2; CDR3nt: TGCGCCAGCAGCTTGGATTTTGACACTAACTATGGCTACACCTTC; CDR3aa: CASSLDFDTNYGYTF
abundance: once; v_gene: TRBV19; d_gene: NA; j_gene: TRBJ2-4; CDR3nt: TGTGCCACAGTAGCCCTTAACCAAAACATTCAGTACTTC; CDR3aa: CATVALNQNIQYF
abundance: NA; v_gene: TRBV13; d_gene: NA; j_gene: TRBJ1-3; CDR3nt: TGTGCCAGCAGCTCGCCGCAGGACTCTGGAAACACCATATATTTT; CDR3aa: CASSSPQDSGNTIYF
abundance: NA; v_gene: TRBV5-6; d_gene: NA; j_gene: TRBJ1-2; CDR3nt: TGTGCCAGCAGCTTGGGGACAGCCCTCGGGGGCTACACCTTC; CDR3aa: CASSLGTALGGYTF
abundance: NA; v_gene: TRBV18; d_gene: TRBD2; j_gene: TRBJ2-2; CDR3nt: TGTGCCAGCTCACCTGGGACTAGCGGGTACACCGGGGAGCTGTTTTTT; CDR3aa: CASSPGTSGYTGELFF
abundance: once; v_gene: TRBV12-3/TRBV12-4; d_gene: NA; j_gene: TRBJ1-1; CDR3nt: TGTGCCAGCAGTTACAGGGAGAACACTGAAGCTTTCTTT; CDR3aa: CASSYRENTEAFF
abundance: few; v_gene: TRBV7-2; d_gene: NA; j_gene: TRBJ1-3; CDR3nt: TGTGCCAGCAGCTTCCCAGGGACAGGAAACACCATATATTTT; CDR3aa: CASSFPGTGNTIYF
abundance: NA; v_gene: TRBV2; d_gene: NA; j_gene: TRBJ2-7; CDR3nt: TGTGCCAGCAGTGATCAGGGCTACGAGCAGTACTTC; CDR3aa: CASSDQGYEQYF
abundance: NA; v_gene: TRBV15; d_gene: NA; j_gene: TRBJ2-2; CDR3nt: TGTGCCACCAGCGCTCCCGGGACCGGGGAGCTGTTTTTT; CDR3aa: CATSAPGTGELFF
abundance: NA; v_gene: TRBV11-3; d_gene: TRBD1; j_gene: TRBJ2-2; CDR3nt: TGTGCCAGCAGCTTAGTCAGGGGGTACACCGGGGAGCTGTTTTTT; CDR3aa: CASSLVRGYTGELFF
abundance: NA; v_gene: TRBV6-5; d_gene: NA; j_gene: TRBJ2-2; CDR3nt: TGTGCCAGCAGTTACTCGACCGGACAGTCCAACGAGGTGTTTTTT; CDR3aa: CASSYSTGQSNEVFF
abundance: NA; v_gene: TRBV30; d_gene: NA; j_gene: TRBJ1-4; CDR3nt: TGTGCCTGGAGTGTACTTACAGGGTCTAATGAAAAACTGTTTTTT; CDR3aa: CAWSVLTGSNEKLFF
abundance: NA; v_gene: TRBV6-5; d_gene: TRBD1; j_gene: TRBJ1-1; CDR3nt: TGTGCCAGCAGTTACTCGACGCCAGGCAGGGGGAGGGGAGCTTTCTTT; CDR3aa: CASSYSTPGRGRGAFF
abundance: NA; v_gene: TRBV18; d_gene: TRBD1; j_gene: TRBJ1-4; CDR3nt: TGTGCCAGCTCACCAAGGACAGGGGTGACTGAAAAACTGTTTTTT; CDR3aa: CASSPRTGVTEKLFF
abundance: once; v_gene: TRBV10-1; d_gene: TRBD1; j_gene: TRBJ2-2; CDR3nt: TGCGCCAGCAGTCATTACAGGGGAACCAACACCGGGGAGCTGTTTTTT; CDR3aa: CASSHYRGTNTGELFF
abundance: few; v_gene: TRBV7-9; d_gene: NA; j_gene: TRBJ1-1; CDR3nt: TGTGCCAGCAGCCTGCCCGGGGACCCGGTCACTGAAGCTTTCTTT; CDR3aa: CASSLPGDPVTEAFF
abundance: NA; v_gene: TRBV4-1; d_gene: TRBD1; j_gene: TRBJ2-2; CDR3nt: TGCGCCAGCAGCTCAAGGGGACAGTTCGACGCCGGGGAGCTGTTTTTT; CDR3aa: CASSSRGQFDAGELFF
abundance: NA; v_gene: TRBV19; d_gene: NA; j_gene: TRBJ1-1; CDR3nt: TGTGCCAGTAGTTTGCTTGAGGGGGAGAGAGCTTTCTTT; CDR3aa: CASSLLEGERAFF
abundance: NA; v_gene: TRBV11-2; d_gene: NA; j_gene: TRBJ2-1; CDR3nt: TGTGCCACACACGGGGGAAAGGGCTCCTACAATGAGCAGTTCTTC; CDR3aa: CATHGGKGSYNEQFF
abundance: NA; v_gene: TRBV7-9; d_gene: NA; j_gene: TRBJ1-2; CDR3nt: TGTGCCAGCAGGGACGTTCGGACTGAGATCTATGGCTACACCTTC; CDR3aa: CASRDVRTEIYGYTF
abundance: NA; v_gene: TRBV4-1; d_gene: NA; j_gene: TRBJ1-3; CDR3nt: TGCGCCAGCAGCCAGGGTCACTCTGGAAACACCATATATTTT; CDR3aa: CASSQGHSGNTIYF
abundance: NA; v_gene: TRBV12-3/TRBV12-4; d_gene: NA; j_gene: TRBJ1-2; CDR3nt: TGTGCCAGCAGTTTAGGGGCTAACTATGGCTACACCTTC; CDR3aa: CASSLGANYGYTF
abundance: NA; v_gene: TRBV5-8; d_gene: NA; j_gene: TRBJ1-1; CDR3nt: TGTGCCAGCAGCTGGGGACCGAAAGGAATTGAAGCTTTCTTT; CDR3aa: CASSWGPKGIEAFF
abundance: NA; v_gene: TRBV7-2; d_gene: TRBD2; j_gene: TRBJ2-7; CDR3nt: TGTGCCAGCAGCTTGTCGGGGAGGGGTACGCACGAGCAGTACTTC; CDR3aa: CASSLSGRGTHEQYF
abundance: NA; v_gene: TRBV2; d_gene: NA; j_gene: TRBJ2-3; CDR3nt: TGTGCCAGCAAGGGTCTCACAGATACGCAGTATTTT; CDR3aa: CASKGLTDTQYF
abundance: NA; v_gene: TRBV5-1; d_gene: NA; j_gene: TRBJ1-1; CDR3nt: TGCGCCAGCAGCTTGGTACTGGGTATGGGAACTGAAGCTTTCTTT; CDR3aa: CASSLVLGMGTEAFF
abundance: NA; v_gene: TRBV29-1; d_gene: NA; j_gene: TRBJ1-1; CDR3nt: TGCAGCGTTGAATTTCGTGGCCTGAACACTGAAGCTTTCTTT; CDR3aa: CSVEFRGLNTEAFF
abundance: NA; v_gene: TRBV2; d_gene: TRBD1; j_gene: TRBJ1-5; CDR3nt: TGTGCCAGCAGTGTCGACAGGGTCAATCAGCCCCAGCATTTT; CDR3aa: CASSVDRVNQPQHF
abundance: NA; v_gene: TRBV27; d_gene: NA; j_gene: TRBJ2-1; CDR3nt: TGTGCCAGCAAATGGTTCAATGAGCAGTTCTTC; CDR3aa: CASKWFNEQFF
abundance: NA; v_gene: TRBV6-5; d_gene: NA; j_gene: TRBJ1-6; CDR3nt: TGTGCCAGCAGATCAGGGACGTCCTATAATTCACCCCTCCACTTT; CDR3aa: CASRSGTSYNSPLHF
abundance: NA; v_gene: TRBV5-8; d_gene: NA; j_gene: TRBJ2-5; CDR3nt: TGTGCCAGCAGCTTATGGGGTGGGGATAACAAGGAGACCCAGTACTTC; CDR3aa: CASSLWGGDNKETQYF
abundance: NA; v_gene: TRBV15; d_gene: NA; j_gene: TRBJ1-1; CDR3nt: TGTGCCACCAGCGTCGATTTCTTCATGAACACTGAAGCTTTCTTT; CDR3aa: CATSVDFFMNTEAFF
abundance: NA; v_gene: TRBV4-1; d_gene: TRBD1; j_gene: TRBJ1-6; CDR3nt: TGCGCCAGCAGCCAGGGGAAGGGGGCTAGCTCCTATAATTCACCCCTCCACTTT; CDR3aa: CASSQGKGASSYNSPLHF
abundance: NA; v_gene: TRBV5-1; d_gene: TRBD1; j_gene: TRBJ1-1; CDR3nt: TGCGCCAGCAGCGCGGGACAGGGGGTACAAGCTTTCTTT; CDR3aa: CASSAGQGVQAFF
abundance: NA; v_gene: TRBV30; d_gene: NA; j_gene: TRBJ1-1; CDR3nt: TGTGCCTGGAGCCCCCTATGGGGAGAGAGCACTGAAGCTTTCTTT; CDR3aa: CAWSPLWGESTEAFF
abundance: NA; v_gene: TRBV7-9; d_gene: NA; j_gene: TRBJ2-3; CDR3nt: TGTGCCAGCAGCCCCCCTCCTAGTGCAGATACGCAGTATTTT; CDR3aa: CASSPPPSADTQYF
abundance: NA; v_gene: TRBV12-5; d_gene: NA; j_gene: TRBJ2-4; CDR3nt: TGTGCTAGTGATCTGGCCGGAGGGACACTCGCCCCAAGTCGGTACTTC; CDR3aa: CASDLAGGTLAPSRYF
abundance: NA; v_gene: TRBV4-1; d_gene: NA; j_gene: TRBJ2-7; CDR3nt: TGCGCCAGCAGCCAAGCCCTAATTGGAGGCGAGCAGTACTTC; CDR3aa: CASSQALIGGEQYF
abundance: NA; v_gene: TRBV12-3/TRBV12-4; d_gene: NA; j_gene: TRBJ1-2; CDR3nt: TGTGCCAGCAGTCTAAGGGCCACCTATGGCTACACCTTC; CDR3aa: CASSLRATYGYTF
abundance: NA; v_gene: TRBV28; d_gene: NA; j_gene: TRBJ2-7; CDR3nt: TGTGCCAGCAGGGCCGCCTACGAGCAGTACTTC; CDR3aa: CASRAAYEQYF
abundance: NA; v_gene: TRBV28; d_gene: NA; j_gene: TRBJ1-5; CDR3nt: TGTGCCAGCAGTTCCTTGAATCAGCCCCAGCATTTT; CDR3aa: CASSSLNQPQHF
abundance: NA; v_gene: TRBV18; d_gene: TRBD1; j_gene: TRBJ2-5; CDR3nt: TGTGCCAGCTCACGGACGGGACAGCAAGAGACCCAGTACTTC; CDR3aa: CASSRTGQQETQYF
abundance: NA; v_gene: TRBV2; d_gene: NA; j_gene: TRBJ1-2; CDR3nt: TGTGCCAGCAGTGAGCAGGGGCTTAACTATGGCTACACCTTC; CDR3aa: CASSEQGLNYGYTF
abundance: NA; v_gene: TRBV29-1; d_gene: TRBD1; j_gene: TRBJ1-3; CDR3nt: TGCAGCGTTGAGGGACAGGGCAACACCATATATTTT; CDR3aa: CSVEGQGNTIYF
abundance: NA; v_gene: TRBV7-2; d_gene: TRBD1; j_gene: TRBJ2-7; CDR3nt: TGTGCCAGCAGCTTAGCGTTTGGGCAGGGGGCGAGTGAGCAGTACTTC; CDR3aa: CASSLAFGQGASEQYF
abundance: NA; v_gene: TRBV19; d_gene: TRBD1; j_gene: TRBJ1-5; CDR3nt: TGTGCCAGTAGTATAGGGACAGGTGTCGGGCCCCAGCATTTT; CDR3aa: CASSIGTGVGPQHF
abundance: NA; v_gene: TRBV10-1; d_gene: TRBD1; j_gene: TRBJ2-7; CDR3nt: TGCGCCAGCAGTGATCCCGGGACAGGGTCGTACGAGCAGTACTTC; CDR3aa: CASSDPGTGSYEQYF
abundance: NA; v_gene: TRBV7-9; d_gene: NA; j_gene: TRBJ1-6; CDR3nt: TGTGCCAGCAGCCTCCCGAGTTCACCCCTCCACTTT; CDR3aa: CASSLPSSPLHF
abundance: NA; v_gene: TRBV7-8; d_gene: NA; j_gene: TRBJ1-2; CDR3nt: TGTGCCAGCAGCTCCATAGGCGGACAGATCGATGGCTACACCTTC; CDR3aa: CASSSIGGQIDGYTF
abundance: once; v_gene: TRBV12-3/TRBV12-4; d_gene: NA; j_gene: TRBJ1-3; CDR3nt: TGTGCCAGCAGTCAGGGGAACGAAAACACCATATATTTT; CDR3aa: CASSQGNENTIYF